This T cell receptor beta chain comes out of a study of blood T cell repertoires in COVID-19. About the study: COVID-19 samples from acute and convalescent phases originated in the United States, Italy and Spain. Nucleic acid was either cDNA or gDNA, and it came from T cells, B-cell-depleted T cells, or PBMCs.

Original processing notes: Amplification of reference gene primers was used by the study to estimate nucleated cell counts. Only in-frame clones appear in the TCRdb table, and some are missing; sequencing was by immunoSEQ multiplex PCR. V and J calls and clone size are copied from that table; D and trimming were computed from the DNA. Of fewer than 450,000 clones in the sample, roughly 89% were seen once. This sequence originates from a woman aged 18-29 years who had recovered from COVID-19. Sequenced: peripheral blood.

The chain's CDR3 is CSARLGTKQYV. The DNA of the CDR3 is TGCAGTGCTAGACTGGGGACAAAGCAGTACGTC. The gene calls are TRBV20-1 and TRBJ2-7; maybe TRBD1 (6 bases). The CDR3 sequence is 11 residues long. Trimming stripped 2 bases from V and 8 bases from J, with 10 bases between. From germline, CDR1 is DFQATT and CDR2 SNEGSKA (reference sequence).